These 24 T cell receptor beta chains were sequenced from one sample in a study of CD8 T cells in ankylosing spondylitis. TCRdb recomputed calls from the 5' RACE reads with MiXCR, one row per CDR3 protein. The table includes 200,000 to 300,000 distinct CDR3 sequences, around 32% detected once. Material for sequencing was blood, either unsorted or a sorted T cell fraction (not recorded which). The receptors were sampled from a male donor with ankylosing spondylitis or in good health (not recorded which).

The gene calls are TRBV20-1 and TRBJ2-7; D gene unclear. The ends were cut back, 0 bases at V and 0 bases at J, with 12 bases in the middle. This CDR3 contains 15 residues. The germline V gene encodes CDR1 DFQATT and CDR2 SNEGSKA (reference sequence). Written as DNA, the CDR3 is TGCAGTGCTAGAGAAAGTGGCGGCTTCTCCTACGAGCAGTACTTC. Its translation: CSARESGGFSYEQYF.

The chain has TRBV10-3 and TRBJ2-7; the match to TRBD1 covers 8 bases. Germline V lookup: CDR1 ENHRY, CDR2 SYGVKD. After removal of 10 bases from V and 3 bases from J, the junction contained 8 bases not matched to a gene. This CDR3 contains 13 residues. CDR3 coding DNA: TGTGCCACCTGGGACAGGTTATACTACGAGCAGTACTTC. Encoded protein: CATWDRLYYEQYF.

This clonotype has just a few counts. This chain uses TRBV20-1 with TRBJ2-1; D possibly corresponds to TRBD1 (6 bases). V dropped 5 bases and J dropped 0 bases, with 17 bases sitting between them. The germline gives CDR1 DFQATT, CDR2 SNEGSKA (reference sequence). This CDR3 is 16 amino acids long. The CDR3 spells CSADTGRMSSYNEQFF. CDR3 nucleotides: TGCAGTGCTGATACAGGGCGAATGAGCTCCTACAATGAGCAGTTCTTC.

V is TRBV29-1 and J is TRBJ2-2; weak D call: TRBD1 (5 bases). The germline V gene has CDR1 SQVTM and CDR2 ANQGSEA. The CDR3 has 13 residues. Trimming stripped 6 bases from V and 3 bases from J, with 11 bases between. The CDR3 DNA sequence: TGCAGCGTGGGGCAGATATACACCGGGGAGCTGTTTTTT. Its protein product is CSVGQIYTGELFF.

The V gene is TRBV10-3, the J gene TRBJ2-2, with D tentatively TRBD1 or TRBD2 (5 bases each). V was clipped by 4 bases and J by 5 bases, with 11 bases between them. The germline gives CDR1 ENHRY, CDR2 SYGVKD. CDR3 length: 14 residues. The CDR3: CAISAGTPTGELFF. The CDR3 DNA is TGTGCCATCAGTGCCGGGACCCCAACCGGGGAGCTGTTTTTT.

V usage is TRBV20-1 and J usage is TRBJ1-2; TRBD1 matches 7 bases. Germline lookup yields CDR1 DFQATT and CDR2 SNEGSKA (reference sequence). CDR3 length equals 17 residues. The V segment lost 2 bases and the J segment 5 bases; nucleotides outside the gene matches: 17. In nucleotides, the CDR3 is TGCAGTGCTAGAAGTAAGACAGGGCCATTGGTGGGGTATGGCTACACCTTC. Translation: CSARSKTGPLVGYGYTF.

The rearrangement uses TRBV27 and TRBJ2-1; 7 bases fit TRBD2. The V gene end was trimmed by 5 bases and the J gene end by 8 bases; junction bases not matched to a gene: 9. In germline, CDR1 is MNHEY, CDR2 SMNVEV (reference sequence). This CDR3 region has 14 residues. CDR3 loop: CASSPPGGRYEQFF. CDR3 nucleotide sequence: TGTGCCAGCAGTCCCCCGGGGGGAAGGTATGAGCAGTTCTTC.

The J gene is TRBJ2-3, the V gene TRBV7-2, with a possible D match to TRBD1 (5 bases). The CDR3 is made up of 14 amino acids. V was cut by 5 bases and J by 0 bases, with 9 bases left in between. Germline CDR1 reads SGHTA; CDR2 reads FQGNSA. Written as DNA, the CDR3 is TGTGCCAGCAGCCCAGGGATCAGCACAGATACGCAGTATTTT. Its translation: CASSPGISTDTQYF.

V and J are TRBV20-1 and TRBJ2-5; 8 bases fit TRBD1. The ends lost 0 bases at V and 2 bases at J; junction bases unmatched: 20. The germline gives CDR1 DFQATT, CDR2 SNEGSKA (reference sequence). This CDR3 region has 20 residues. The CDR3 protein is CSARDQKNRGARGKQETQYF. The CDR3 region has the DNA TGCAGTGCTAGAGATCAAAAGAACAGGGGGGCTCGGGGAAAGCAAGAGACCCAGTACTTC.

This clonotype was detected only a few times. This chain uses TRBV20-1 with TRBJ2-7, with 14 bases aligning to TRBD2. Germline V gene data show CDR1 as DFQATT and CDR2 as SNEGSKA (reference sequence). V lost 3 bases to trimming and J lost 7 bases; unmatched junction nucleotides: 5. This CDR3 is 14 amino acids long. CDR3: CSASGTSGGREQYF. CDR3 in DNA: TGCAGTGCTAGCGGGACTAGCGGGGGCAGAGAGCAGTACTTC.

Only a few counts were recorded for this clonotype. The chain uses TRBV12-3 or TRBV12-4 and TRBJ1-1; D uncertain. V shed 8 bases and J shed 1 base, with 11 bases lying between them. This CDR3 has 13 residues. CDR3 nucleotide sequence: TGTGCCAGCGACCGGGCCCAGAACACTGAAGCTTTCTTT. Translated, it gives CASDRAQNTEAFF.

This clonotype was observed a handful of times. The chain has TRBV12-3 or TRBV12-4 and TRBJ1-3; D gene unclear. This CDR3 contains 12 residues. V lost 8 bases and J lost 1, with 6 bases in between. The CDR3 is CASGKSGNTIYF. CDR3 coding DNA: TGTGCCAGCGGAAAATCTGGAAACACCATATATTTT.

This clonotype has just a few counts. The chain recombines TRBV12-3 or TRBV12-4 with TRBJ1-1; D is perhaps TRBD1 (5 bases). Deletions cut 6 bases from V and 3 bases from J, with 14 bases between. This CDR3 comprises 14 residues. The CDR3 sequence: CASRQGLGDTEAFF. CDR3 nucleotides: TGTGCCAGCAGGCAAGGGCTGGGGGACACTGAAGCTTTCTTT.

The gene calls are TRBV5-4 and TRBJ2-5, with TRBD1 matching over 7 bases. V trimming: 4 bases; J trimming: 4 bases; junction bases outside the gene matches: 7. The CDR3 extends over 14 amino acids. From germline, CDR1 is SGHNT and CDR2 YYREEE (reference sequence). CDR3 sequence: CASSLGQQRETQYF. The CDR3 DNA reads as TGTGCCAGCAGCCTGGGACAGCAACGAGAGACCCAGTACTTC.

This chain connects TRBV11-2 to TRBJ2-1; D possibly matches TRBD1 or TRBD2 (7 bases each). The CDR3 sequence is 13 residues long. Germline CDR1 reads SGHAT; CDR2 reads FQNNGV. V lost 1 base, J lost 13 bases, and 14 bases lay in between. The CDR3 spells CASSLGDSGDQFF. CDR3 in DNA: TGTGCCAGCAGCTTAGGGGACAGCGGGGACCAGTTCTTC.

The rearrangement joins TRBV7-3 to TRBJ2-3; no clear D. Germline CDR1 SGHTA, CDR2 FQGTGA. CDR3 length: 16 amino acids. The V end lost 3 bases, the J end lost 3 bases, and 16 bases lay between the germline ends. CDR3 in DNA: TGTGCCAGCAGCTTGATAGGTCACCTCGGGACAGATACGCAGTATTTT. Translating it yields CASSLIGHLGTDTQYF.

A few counts support this clonotype. This chain joins TRBV6-1 and TRBJ2-3; D is unclear. From germline, CDR1 is MNHNS and CDR2 SASEGT. V lost 5 bases, J lost 4 bases, and 10 bases lay in between. The CDR3 contains 13 residues. CDR3 sequence (DNA): TGTGCCAGCAGTCGCCGTTTTGCAGATACGCAGTATTTT. Protein sequence: CASSRRFADTQYF.

This chain uses TRBV15 with TRBJ2-7; D perhaps matches TRBD1 (6 bases). Per germline, CDR1 LNHNV and CDR2 YYDKDF (reference sequence). The CDR3 is 13 amino acids. Trimming cost V 6 bases and J 2 bases, with 11 bases left between them. CDR3 amino acids: CATRGGRTYEQYF. In nucleotides, the CDR3 is TGTGCCACCAGAGGGGGACGGACCTACGAGCAGTACTTC.

V usage is TRBV2 and J usage is TRBJ1-2, with no clear D. The CDR3 runs 13 residues. The V gene's germline CDR1 is SNHLY and CDR2 FYNNEI. With 2 bases removed from V and 6 bases from J, the gap between germline ends came to 10 bases. CDR3 residues: CASSETDNNGYTF. The CDR3 region has the DNA TGTGCCAGCAGTGAAACGGATAATAATGGCTACACCTTC.

This clonotype was found a few times. The CDR3 nucleotides are TGTGCCATCAGTGAGCAGGGGGCAGACACTGAAGCTTTCTTT. As protein: CAISEQGADTEAFF. This sequence joins TRBV10-3 and TRBJ1-1; TRBD1 aligns across 8 bases. This CDR3 comprises 14 residues. Trimming cost V 2 bases and J 3 bases; bases outside gene matches: 2. Per germline, CDR1 ENHRY and CDR2 SYGVKD.

This clonotype was seen more than once but under ten times. The chain combines TRBV29-1 with TRBJ2-3; D is undetermined. V was cut by 3 bases and J by 2 bases, with 6 bases left in between. The CDR3 has 12 residues. Germline assignment: CDR1 SQVTM and CDR2 ANQGSEA. This CDR3 reads CSVDIHTDTQYF. The CDR3 DNA sequence: TGCAGCGTTGATATCCACACAGATACGCAGTATTTT.

The chain recombines TRBV7-9 with TRBJ2-1; 8 bases match TRBD2. CDR3 length: 16 amino acids. From germline, CDR1 is SEHNR and CDR2 FQNEAQ (reference sequence). J gave up 10 bases and V 2 bases, and 13 bases lay outside the gene matches. CDR3 nucleotide sequence: TGTGCCAGCAGCTTAAGATTGGCTAGCGGGTCTTTGGAGCAGTTCTTC. It specifies CASSLRLASGSLEQFF.

This clonotype was observed at least ten times. The chain combines TRBV12-3 or TRBV12-4 with TRBJ2-7, with 8 bases matching TRBD1. This CDR3 spans 15 amino acids. V lost 6 bases, J lost 0 bases, and 7 bases stayed unmatched. The CDR3 here is CASSRQGLNSYEQYF. The CDR3 DNA reads TGTGCCAGCAGCAGACAGGGGTTGAACTCCTACGAGCAGTACTTC.

This chain uses TRBV20-1 with TRBJ1-3; 10 bases align to TRBD1. Looked up from germline, CDR1 is DFQATT and CDR2 is SNEGSKA (reference sequence). V trimming: 5 bases; J trimming: 0 bases; junction bases outside the gene matches: 4. This CDR3 has 15 amino acids. The CDR3 reads CSASTGGSSGNTIYF. For the CDR3, the DNA is TGCAGTGCTTCGACAGGGGGCAGCTCTGGAAACACCATATATTTT.